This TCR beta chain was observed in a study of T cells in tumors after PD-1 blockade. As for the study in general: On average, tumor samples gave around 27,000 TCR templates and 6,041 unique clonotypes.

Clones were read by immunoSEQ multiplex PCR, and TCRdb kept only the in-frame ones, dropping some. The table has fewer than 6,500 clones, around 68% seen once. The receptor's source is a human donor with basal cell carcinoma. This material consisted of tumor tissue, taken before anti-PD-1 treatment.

Here the CDR3 reads CASSIGDIGGTEAFF. The CDR3 region has the DNA TGTGCCAGTAGTATAGGCGACATCGGGGGCACTGAAGCTTTCTTT. This chain connects TRBV19 to TRBJ1-1; D might be TRBD1 (5 bases). CDR1 is LNHDA and CDR2 is SQIVND in the germline V gene (reference sequence). Trimming took 1 base from V and 4 from J, leaving 13 bases between them. This CDR3 contains 15 residues.